This TCR beta chain is drawn from a study of T cells after yellow fever vaccination. The CDR3 is made up of 15 amino acids. V lost 2 bases, J lost 5 bases, and 5 bases stayed unmatched. Germline CDR1 SNHLY, CDR2 FYNNEI. TCRdb recomputed calls from the 5' RACE reads with MiXCR, one row per CDR3 protein. This sample carries 95,000 to 150,000 distinct CDR3 sequences, approximately 7% of them seen once, and the ten largest clones take around 2.7%. This clonotype has ten or more counts. Its antigen is unknown. Regarding the study as a whole: Post-booster repertoires contained most primary-vaccination clones again (roughly 97% CD4, over 70% CD8).

This clonotype was obtained from a man between 18 and 29 years old who received the YFV17D yellow fever vaccine. The sample was CD4+ T cells sorted from PBMCs, taken 9 to 10 days after the first yellow fever vaccination. The gene calls are TRBV2 and TRBJ2-7; 11 bases are shared with TRBD2. The DNA for the CDR3 is TGTGCCAGCAGTGAACGGCTAGCGGGGGGCCACGAGCAGTACTTC. Translating gives CASSERLAGGHEQYF. Full variable domain (remainder filled in from reference TRBV2 and TRBJ2-7): EPEVTQTPSHQVTQMGQEVILRCVPISNHLYFYWYRQILGQKVEFLVSFYNNEISEKSEIFDDQFSVERPDGSNFTLKIRSTKLEDSAMYFCASSERLAGGHEQYFGPGTRLTVT.